This passage covers 27 T cell receptor beta chains from one sample sequenced in a study of PD-L1 blockade in urothelial cancer. The method was immunoSEQ multiplex PCR; TCRdb's version includes in-frame clones alone and lacks a portion of them. The top ten hold 2.4% of the sample, which has around 120,000 clones, 70% to 85% seen once. Sequencing was performed on PBMCs, taken around atezolizumab (anti-PD-L1) treatment. The receptors come from a man between 45 and 60 years old with urothelial cancer.

V and J are TRBV6-5 and TRBJ2-2; possibly TRBD2 for D (5 bases). The germline V and J ends were trimmed by 7 bases and 2 bases, with 14 bases remaining between them. CDR3 length: 15 amino acids. Germline CDR1 is MNHEY and CDR2 is SVGAGI. This CDR3 reads CASTRRGINTGELFF. The DNA for the CDR3 is TGTGCCAGCACCCGTAGAGGGATAAACACCGGGGAGCTGTTTTTT.

The V and J genes are TRBV5-1 and TRBJ1-4; TRBD1 agrees at 10 bases. CDR3 length: 15 residues. The germline V gene encodes CDR1 SGHRS and CDR2 YFSETQ. The trim removed 4 bases at V and 7 bases at J, leaving 7 bases unmatched. The CDR3 sequence is CASSNGDRGSEKLFF. The CDR3 region has the DNA TGCGCCAGCAGCAATGGGGACAGGGGTTCTGAAAAACTGTTTTTT.

This chain connects TRBV18 to TRBJ2-7; 7 nucleotides line up with TRBD1. The germline V gene has CDR1 KGHSH and CDR2 LQKENI. The junction had 2 bases not matched to a gene; V was cut back by 4 bases and J by 5 bases. There are 12 residues in the CDR3. CDR3 coding DNA: TGTGCCAGCTCACAGCAGGGGGACGAGCAGTACTTC. Amino acids: CASSQQGDEQYF.

The CDR3 here is CASSFIRGNYGYTF. CDR3 nucleotides: TGTGCCAGCAGTTTCATCCGGGGGAACTATGGCTACACCTTC. This chain joins TRBV28 and TRBJ1-2; possibly TRBD1 for D (5 bases). Germline-derived CDR1 and CDR2 are MDHEN and SYDVKM. V dropped 3 bases and J dropped 2 bases, with 10 bases sitting between them. This CDR3 spans 14 amino acids.

This chain uses TRBV30 with TRBJ2-1, with D maybe TRBD1 (6 bases). V gave up 4 bases and J gave up 4 bases, with 17 bases separating them. Per the germline V gene, CDR1 is GTSNPN and CDR2 is SVGIG (reference sequence). This CDR3 has 15 amino acids. DNA of the CDR3: TGTGCCTGGAACCCGACCGGGACATTATACAATGAGCAGTTCTTC. This codes for CAWNPTGTLYNEQFF.

V gene TRBV4-2 combines with J gene TRBJ2-3; 8 bases agree with TRBD2. This CDR3 contains 17 residues. CDR1 and CDR2 from the germline V gene are LGHNA and YNFKEQ. V dropped 1 base and J dropped 3; count of bases not matched to a gene: 9. The CDR3 here is CASSQGLATPRTDTQYF. Here the CDR3 DNA reads TGTGCCAGCAGCCAAGGACTAGCGACCCCGAGGACAGATACGCAGTATTTT.

This clone has a handful of counts. The V gene is TRBV19, the J gene TRBJ1-1, with 8 bases that match TRBD1. The CDR3 is made up of 13 amino acids. Per the germline V gene, CDR1 is LNHDA and CDR2 is SQIVND (reference sequence). The junction had 8 bases not matched to a gene; V was cut back by 8 bases and J by 6 bases. For the CDR3, the DNA is TGTGCCAGTGCCAGACAGGGGTCCTCTGAAGCTTTCTTT. Translation: CASARQGSSEAFF.

DNA for the CDR3: TGTGCCAGCAGCCAGCGGGAGGTGGAAGATACGCAGTATTTT. Its protein product is CASSQREVEDTQYF. The rearrangement joins TRBV11-3 to TRBJ2-3; 9 bases are a match to TRBD2. CDR1 and CDR2 (germline): SGHNT, YENEEA. V shed 5 bases, J shed 5 bases, and the junction held 5 bases outside the gene matches. This CDR3 is built from 14 residues.

A single count supports this clone. CDR3 nucleotides: TGTGCCAGCAGTCCCAGGACTAGTAAATACGAGCAGTACTTC. The encoded protein is CASSPRTSKYEQYF. The V and J genes are TRBV28 and TRBJ2-7; 7 nucleotides agree with TRBD2. Germline CDR1 is MDHEN and CDR2 is SYDVKM. The CDR3 has 14 residues. V was clipped by 5 bases and J by 4 bases; unmatched bases: 8.

The rearrangement links TRBV5-1 to TRBJ2-3; 8 nucleotides align to TRBD1. The germline CDR1 and CDR2 sequences are SGHRS and YFSETQ. Germline trimming cut 0 bases from V and 6 bases from J; bases unmatched to any gene: 6. The CDR3 covers 15 residues. CDR3 in DNA: TGCGCCAGCAGCTTGGGGCAGGGGGCAGGGGATACGCAGTATTTT. It translates to CASSLGQGAGDTQYF.

V and J are TRBV5-1 and TRBJ2-3; a weak D match, TRBD2 (6 bases). The V gene lost 2 bases and the J gene lost 0 bases, with 7 bases spanning the gap. From germline, CDR1 is SGHRS and CDR2 YFSETQ. This CDR3 is built from 14 residues. The CDR3 is CASSFGTSTDTQYF. Here the CDR3 DNA reads TGCGCCAGCAGCTTTGGGACTAGCACAGATACGCAGTATTTT.

This chain joins TRBV28 and TRBJ1-3; TRBD1 matches 9 bases. The germline gives CDR1 MDHEN, CDR2 SYDVKM. The CDR3 spans 15 residues. The junction had 6 bases not matched to a gene; V was cut back by 5 bases and J by 4 bases. The CDR3 reads CASSPIGQGGNTIYF. The CDR3 DNA reads TGTGCCAGCAGTCCTATAGGACAGGGGGGAAACACCATATATTTT.

Concerning this clone itself: The same CDR3 also results from other DNA sequences found in this sample. The chain has TRBV19 and TRBJ1-3, with 8 positions matching TRBD1. The CDR3 has 16 residues. V lost 2 bases, J lost 0 bases, and 3 bases stayed unmatched. CDR1 and CDR2 (germline): LNHDA, SQIVND (reference sequence). Written as DNA, the CDR3 is TGTGCCAGTAGTATACGGACAGGGTCCTCTGGAAACACCATATATTTT. Translated: CASSIRTGSSGNTIYF.

J is TRBJ1-1 and V is TRBV29-1; D is undetermined. CDR3 size: 12 residues. Per germline, CDR1 SQVTM and CDR2 ANQGSEA. V was trimmed by 3 bases and J by 0 bases, leaving 5 bases between them. The CDR3 sequence: CSVDRMNTEAFF. CDR3 nucleotides: TGCAGCGTTGACAGAATGAACACTGAAGCTTTCTTT.

The CDR3 protein is CASSPPRLARTDTQYF. CDR3 nucleotide sequence: TGTGCCAGCTCACCACCGAGGCTAGCCCGCACAGATACGCAGTATTTT. The rearrangement uses TRBV18 and TRBJ2-3; maybe TRBD2 (5 bases). The CDR3 runs 16 residues. Trimming left V 0 bases short and J 1 base short, with 11 bases between. CDR1 KGHSH and CDR2 LQKENI come from the germline V gene. The variable domain in full, completed from reference TRBV18 and TRBJ2-3, reads NAGVMQNPRHLVRRRGQEARLRCSPMKGHSHVYWYRQLPEEGLKFMVYLQKENIIDESGMPKERFSAEFPKEGPSILRIQQVVRGDSAAYFCASSPPRLARTDTQYFGPGTRLTVL.

This clone was picked up a small number of times. This chain links TRBV2 with TRBJ1-6; a weak D match, TRBD1 (6 bases). Germline V gives CDR1 SNHLY, CDR2 FYNNEI. Trimming shortened V by 6 bases and J by 9 bases, and 12 bases separated the two germline ends. The CDR3 spans 13 residues. The CDR3 reads CASRGHILSPLHF. In nucleotides, the CDR3 is TGTGCCAGCAGGGGACATATCCTTTCACCCCTCCACTTT.

V is TRBV27 and J is TRBJ2-3, with D perhaps TRBD1 (5 bases). Trimming cost V 3 bases and J 0 bases, with 10 bases left between them. There are 15 residues in the CDR3. CDR1 and CDR2 (germline): MNHEY, SMNVEV (reference sequence). CDR3 amino acids: CASSLSRASTDTQYF. CDR3 bases: TGTGCCAGCAGTTTGAGCAGGGCCAGCACAGATACGCAGTATTTT.

The chain joins TRBV27 to TRBJ2-7; 7 bases map to TRBD1. The trim removed 6 bases at V and 0 bases at J, leaving 8 bases unmatched. CDR3 size: 15 residues. Germline values: CDR1 MNHEY, CDR2 SMNVEV (reference sequence). The DNA for the CDR3 is TGTGCCAGCAGCCCGAGGGGACAGCACTCCTACGAGCAGTACTTC. Amino acid sequence: CASSPRGQHSYEQYF.

The gene calls are TRBV30 and TRBJ2-2; tentatively, D is TRBD1 (5 bases). The germline V and J ends were trimmed by 3 bases and 1 base, with 12 bases remaining between them. Germline V gives CDR1 GTSNPN, CDR2 SVGIG (reference sequence). This CDR3 contains 15 residues. Here the CDR3 reads CAWSYSDRNTGELFF. The CDR3 DNA follows: TGTGCCTGGAGCTACTCTGACAGGAACACCGGGGAGCTGTTTTTT.

The CDR3 nucleotides are TGCGCCAGCAGCTTGGTCGGGTACCAAGAGACCCAGTACTTC. It yields the protein CASSLVGYQETQYF. The chain joins TRBV5-1 to TRBJ2-5; unclear D gene. The CDR3 has 14 residues. CDR1 is SGHRS and CDR2 is YFSETQ in the germline V gene. V gave up 0 bases and J gave up 0 bases, with 6 bases separating them.

This clone was detected only once. The rearrangement links TRBV28 to TRBJ1-1, with 8 bases identical to TRBD1. Trimming at V came to 5 bases and at J to 3 bases, leaving 8 bases not matched to a gene. Germline CDR1 is MDHEN and CDR2 is SYDVKM. The CDR3 runs 15 residues. Here the CDR3 reads CASSPSDRVDTEAFF. DNA of the CDR3: TGTGCCAGCAGTCCCTCGGACAGGGTGGACACTGAAGCTTTCTTT.

The chain uses TRBV29-1 and TRBJ2-5; 10 bases are shared with TRBD2. Losses at the gene ends were 7 bases for V and 2 bases for J; bases not matched to a gene: 13. The CDR3 extends over 16 amino acids. From germline, CDR1 is SQVTM and CDR2 ANQGSEA. CDR3 nucleotide sequence: TGCAGCGGATTCGGGACTAGCGCCCCATATCAAGAGACCCAGTACTTC. Its translation is CSGFGTSAPYQETQYF.

The chain recombines TRBV30 with TRBJ2-3, with TRBD1 as a possible D gene (5 bases). The V gene lost 4 bases and the J gene lost 0 bases, with 11 bases spanning the gap. This CDR3 region has 14 residues. Germline V gene sequence: CDR1 GTSNPN, CDR2 SVGIG (reference sequence). CDR3 sequence (DNA): TGTGCCTGGAACCGACAGACTAGCACAGATACGCAGTATTTT. Amino acid sequence: CAWNRQTSTDTQYF. Using reference TRBV30 and TRBJ2-3 for the parts outside the CDR3, the full variable domain is SQTIHQWPATLVQPVGSPLSLECTVEGTSNPNLYWYRQAAGRGLQLLFYSVGIGQISSEVPQNLSASRPQDRQFILSSKKLLLSDSGFYLCAWNRQTSTDTQYFGPGTRLTVL.

The chain is built from TRBV18 and TRBJ2-2, with D maybe TRBD1 (5 bases). This CDR3 contains 14 residues. Germline V lookup: CDR1 KGHSH, CDR2 LQKENI. The V and J ends lost 2 bases and 2 bases respectively, with 6 bases between them. CDR3 protein: CASSPDRNTGELFF. DNA of the CDR3: TGTGCCAGCTCACCAGACAGAAACACCGGGGAGCTGTTTTTT.

The chain joins TRBV5-6 to TRBJ2-3; possibly TRBD2 for D (6 bases). The CDR3 is 13 residues long. Trimming pared 3 bases from V and 6 bases from J, leaving 11 bases between. From germline, CDR1 is SGHDT and CDR2 YYEEEE. Written as DNA, the CDR3 is TGTGCCAGCAGCTCCCTAGCGACCGATACGCAGTATTTT. Its protein product is CASSSLATDTQYF.

The chain joins TRBV2 to TRBJ1-1, with 9 bases identical to TRBD1. V gave up 6 bases and J gave up 1 base; unmatched junction bases: 9. The CDR3 sequence is 16 residues long. Germline CDR1 reads SNHLY; CDR2 reads FYNNEI. Here the CDR3 DNA reads TGTGCCAGCAGAACTGGACAGGGGAGGGGGAACACTGAAGCTTTCTTT. Its protein product is CASRTGQGRGNTEAFF. Looking up the rest from reference TRBV2 and TRBJ1-1 gives the full variable domain: EPEVTQTPSHQVTQMGQEVILRCVPISNHLYFYWYRQILGQKVEFLVSFYNNEISEKSEIFDDQFSVERPDGSNFTLKIRSTKLEDSAMYFCASRTGQGRGNTEAFFGQGTRLTVV.

The CDR3 loop is CASSSSLYEQYF. In DNA, the CDR3 is TGCGCCAGCAGCTCCTCCCTATACGAGCAGTACTTC. This chain connects TRBV5-1 to TRBJ2-7, with unresolved D. The CDR3 totals 12 residues. Germline V gene sequence: CDR1 SGHRS, CDR2 YFSETQ. V was cut by 3 bases and J by 4 bases, with 8 bases left in between.